These T cell receptor beta chains were read from a single sample in a study of cytomegalovirus exposure and HLA in healthy donors. Only in-frame clones appear in the TCRdb table, and some are missing; sequencing was by immunoSEQ multiplex PCR. Of 150,000 to 250,000 clones in the sample, around three quarters were seen once. The sequenced material came from PBMCs. The receptors were sampled from a young man in good health and CMV-seronegative. Each CDR3 is given with its conserved first and last residue. A D gene is named only where the DNA matches it firmly. A row's size may be missing; if present it is once, few, many or a size class.

V gene	J gene	clone size	D gene	CDR3 length	CDR3 DNA	CDR3 protein
TRBV28	TRBJ2-1	-	TRBD2	16	TGTGCCAGCAGGCCCCCCGGGACTAAAGGCTACAATGAGCAGTTCTTC	CASRPPGTKGYNEQFF
TRBV19	TRBJ1-5	-	TRBD1	17	TGTGCCAGTAGTGACCCCGGACAGGGAGTTAGCAATCAGCCCCAGCATTTT	CASSDPGQGVSNQPQHF
TRBV10-3	TRBJ2-2	-	-	15	TGTGCCATCAGTGAGGGAGGGTTTAACACCGGGGAGCTGTTTTTT	CAISEGGFNTGELFF
TRBV10-1	TRBJ2-2	-	TRBD1	14	TGCGCCAGCACGCCGGGACAGGGATTCGGGGAGCTGTTTTTT	CASTPGQGFGELFF
TRBV7-9	TRBJ1-1	-	-	13	TGTGCCAGCAGCTTAATGGACAAGGGGCGAGCTTTCTTT	CASSLMDKGRAFF
TRBV7-9	TRBJ1-4	-	-	18	TGTGCCAGCAGCTTACCCGACACCGGACATCTCGGTGGTGAAAAACTGTTTTTT	CASSLPDTGHLGGEKLFF
TRBV6-5	TRBJ2-7	-	TRBD2	15	TGTGCCAGCAGTTTCGGCGGGAGTACCAAATACGAGCAGTACTTC	CASSFGGSTKYEQYF
TRBV9	TRBJ2-2	-	-	18	TGTGCCAGCAGCGTAGACAGTAATGGGCAGACGAACACCGGGGAGCTGTTTTTT	CASSVDSNGQTNTGELFF
TRBV7-9	TRBJ2-1	-	TRBD1	16	TGTGCCAGCAGCTTCACTCGGGACAGATCCTACAATGAGCAGTTCTTC	CASSFTRDRSYNEQFF
TRBV19	TRBJ2-3	-	-	16	TGTGCCAGTAGTATTTTTTCCGACATGTTTTCAGATACGCAGTATTTT	CASSIFSDMFSDTQYF
TRBV19	TRBJ1-4	once	TRBD1	13	TGTGCCAGTAGTGGCAGGGACAGGGAAAAACTGTTTTTT	CASSGRDREKLFF
TRBV5-6	TRBJ1-2	-	TRBD1	15	TGTGCCAGCAGCTTGGTGGACGGGACAGACTATGGCTACACCTTC	CASSLVDGTDYGYTF
TRBV5-1	TRBJ2-7	once	TRBD1	15	TGCGCCAGCAGCTTGGGGACAGGAACGGCCTACGAGCAGTACTTC	CASSLGTGTAYEQYF
TRBV28	TRBJ1-5	-	TRBD1	16	TGTGCCAGCACCGCAGGGGGTCAAAATAGCAATCAGCCCCAGCATTTT	CASTAGGQNSNQPQHF
TRBV7-2	TRBJ2-1	-	TRBD1	13	TGTGCCAGCAGCATCGGACAGGGTGGGGAGCAGTTCTTC	CASSIGQGGEQFF
TRBV4-2	TRBJ2-7	-	TRBD2	20	TGTGCCAGCAGCTACTATTCCGGGACTAGCGGGAGCTCCCACTACTACGAGCAGTACTTC	CASSYYSGTSGSSHYYEQYF
TRBV10-2	TRBJ2-5	-	TRBD2	16	TGCGCCAGCAGTGAGTCAACTAGCGGACCTCTCGGGGCCCAGTACTTC	CASSESTSGPLGAQYF
TRBV5-1	TRBJ2-1	-	-	12	TGCGCCAGCAGCAGTACTAGCTATGAGCAGTTCTTC	CASSSTSYEQFF
TRBV6-1	TRBJ1-4	-	TRBD1	15	TGTGCCAGCAGTGACCGGGACAGGGTAAATGAAAAACTGTTTTTT	CASSDRDRVNEKLFF
TRBV2	TRBJ1-4	-	-	13	TGTGCCACCAAGATCGCGATGGGGAGTAAACTGTTTTTT	CATKIAMGSKLFF
TRBV11-2	TRBJ2-5	-	-	14	TGTGCCAGCAGCTTAATGATGAGGGGGGAGACCCAGTACTTC	CASSLMMRGETQYF